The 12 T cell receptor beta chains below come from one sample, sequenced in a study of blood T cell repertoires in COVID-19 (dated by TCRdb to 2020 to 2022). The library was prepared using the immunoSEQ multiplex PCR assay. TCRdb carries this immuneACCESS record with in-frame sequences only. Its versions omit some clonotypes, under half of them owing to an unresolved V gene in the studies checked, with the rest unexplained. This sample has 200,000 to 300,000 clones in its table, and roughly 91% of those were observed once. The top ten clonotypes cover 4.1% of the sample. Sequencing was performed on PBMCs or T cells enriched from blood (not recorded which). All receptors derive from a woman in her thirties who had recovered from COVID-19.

CDR3 loop: CASSQLAGGTYEQYF. DNA for the CDR3: TGTGCCAGCAGCCAACTAGCGGGAGGGACCTACGAGCAGTACTTC. This rearrangement joins TRBV5-6 to TRBJ2-7; 13 nucleotides align to TRBD2. The V gene end was trimmed by 4 bases and the J gene end by 2 bases; junction bases not matched to a gene: 3. The germline V gene has CDR1 SGHDT and CDR2 YYEEEE. The CDR3 has 15 amino acids.

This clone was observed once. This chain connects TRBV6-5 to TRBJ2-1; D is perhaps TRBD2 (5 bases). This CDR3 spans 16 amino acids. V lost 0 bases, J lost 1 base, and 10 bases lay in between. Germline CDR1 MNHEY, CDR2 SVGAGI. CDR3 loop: CASSYSILASYNEQFF. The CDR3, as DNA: TGTGCCAGCAGTTACTCGATCCTAGCTTCCTACAATGAGCAGTTCTTC.

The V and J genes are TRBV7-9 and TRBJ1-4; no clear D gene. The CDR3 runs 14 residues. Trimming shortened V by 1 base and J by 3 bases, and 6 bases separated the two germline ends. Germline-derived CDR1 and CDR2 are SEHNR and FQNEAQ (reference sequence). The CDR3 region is CASSLGASNEKLFF. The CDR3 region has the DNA TGTGCCAGCAGCTTAGGGGCCTCTAATGAAAAACTGTTTTTT.

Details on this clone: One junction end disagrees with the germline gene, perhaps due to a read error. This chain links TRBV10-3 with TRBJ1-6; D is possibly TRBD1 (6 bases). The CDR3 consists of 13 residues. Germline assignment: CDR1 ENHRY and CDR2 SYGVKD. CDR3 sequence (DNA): TGTGCCATCAGGGAGTCAGGGGATTCACCCCTCCACTTT. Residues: CAIRESGDSPLHF.

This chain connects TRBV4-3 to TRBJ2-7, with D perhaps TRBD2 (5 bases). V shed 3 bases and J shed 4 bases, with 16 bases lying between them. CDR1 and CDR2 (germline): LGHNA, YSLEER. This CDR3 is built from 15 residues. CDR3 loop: CASSQEPGSFYEQYF. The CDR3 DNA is TGCGCCAGCAGCCAGGAACCGGGATCCTTTTACGAGCAGTACTTC.

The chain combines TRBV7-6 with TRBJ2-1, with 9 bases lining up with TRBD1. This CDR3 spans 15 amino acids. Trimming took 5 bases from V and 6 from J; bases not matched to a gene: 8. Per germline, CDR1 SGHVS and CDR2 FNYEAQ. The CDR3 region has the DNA TGTGCCAGCAGCCAGGGACAGGGAAGGTCCAATGAGCAGTTCTTC. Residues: CASSQGQGRSNEQFF.

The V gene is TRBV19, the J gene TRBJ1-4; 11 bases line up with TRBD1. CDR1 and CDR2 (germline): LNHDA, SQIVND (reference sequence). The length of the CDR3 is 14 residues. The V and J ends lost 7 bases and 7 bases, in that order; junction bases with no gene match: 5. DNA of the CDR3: TGTGCCAGTACGGACAGGGGGCAAAGTGAAAAACTGTTTTTT. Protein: CASTDRGQSEKLFF. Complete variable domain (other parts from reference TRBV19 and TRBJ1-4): DGGITQSPKYLFRKEGQNVTLSCEQNLNHDAMYWYRQDPGQGLRLIYYSQIVNDFQKGDIAEGYSVSREKKESFPLTVTSAQKNPTAFYLCASTDRGQSEKLFFGSGTQLSVL.

The chain's CDR3 is CASSVHGHEAFF. The DNA for the CDR3 is TGTGCCAGCAGCGTCCACGGACATGAAGCTTTCTTT. The chain combines TRBV9 with TRBJ1-1; weak D call: TRBD1 (5 bases). V was cut by 2 bases and J by 7 bases, with 9 bases left in between. The CDR3 totals 12 residues. The germline gives CDR1 SGDLS, CDR2 YYNGEE.

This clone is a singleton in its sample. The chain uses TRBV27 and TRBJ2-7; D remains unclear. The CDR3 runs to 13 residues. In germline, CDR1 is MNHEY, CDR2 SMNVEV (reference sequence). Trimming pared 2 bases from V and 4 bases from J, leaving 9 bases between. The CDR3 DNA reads TGTGCCAGCAGTTTAGGGCGAAGATACGAGCAGTACTTC. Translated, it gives CASSLGRRYEQYF.

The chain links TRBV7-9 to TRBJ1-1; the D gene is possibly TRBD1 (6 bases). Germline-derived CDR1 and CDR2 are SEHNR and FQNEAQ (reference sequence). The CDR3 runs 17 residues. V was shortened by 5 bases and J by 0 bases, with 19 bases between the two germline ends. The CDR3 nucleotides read TGTGCCAGCAGCCTATCCCCGGGACATCTCATGAACACTGAAGCTTTCTTT. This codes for CASSLSPGHLMNTEAFF.

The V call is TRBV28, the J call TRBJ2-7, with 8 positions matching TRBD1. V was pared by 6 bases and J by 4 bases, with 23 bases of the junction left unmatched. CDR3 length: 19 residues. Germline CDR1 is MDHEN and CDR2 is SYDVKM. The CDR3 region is CASSFYPSPMPGGYYEQYF. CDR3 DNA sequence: TGTGCCAGCAGCTTTTACCCTTCCCCTATGCCAGGGGGCTATTACGAGCAGTACTTC.

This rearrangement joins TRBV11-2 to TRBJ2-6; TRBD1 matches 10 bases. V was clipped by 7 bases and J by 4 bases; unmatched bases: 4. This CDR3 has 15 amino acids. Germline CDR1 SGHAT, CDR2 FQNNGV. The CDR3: CASTDRGAGANVLTF. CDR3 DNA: TGTGCCAGCACGGACAGGGGGGCGGGGGCCAACGTCCTGACTTTC.